This TCR beta chain was sequenced in a study of blood T cell repertoires in COVID-19. Study-level information: Some COVID-19 samples were acute and others convalescent; all came from the United States, Italy and Spain. Sample material is recorded as cDNA or gDNA derived from T cells, B-cell-depleted T cells, or PBMCs.

In the original processing: Estimated nucleated cell counts came from reference gene primer amplification. Sequencing used immunoSEQ multiplex PCR; TCRdb keeps in-frame clones, though not all of them. V and J calls and clone size follow that table, whereas D and trimming were derived from the DNA. The data show around 150,000 clones, around four fifths seen once. In germline, CDR1 is LNHNV, CDR2 YYDKDF (reference sequence). The CDR3 length is 17 residues. V shed 0 bases and J 0 bases; nucleotides not matched to a gene: 5. This clone was counted between two and nine times. Other DNA variants within this sample encode the same CDR3.

The chain is built from TRBV15 and TRBJ2-7; 10 bases fit TRBD2. Material: peripheral blood. The source is a man between 65 and 85 years old with acute or convalescent COVID-19. The CDR3 protein is CATSRDLRTSGSYEQYF. CDR3 bases: TGTGCCACCAGCAGAGATTTAAGGACTAGCGGCTCCTACGAGCAGTACTTC. The full variable domain, in which reference TRBV15 and TRBJ2-7 provide the parts outside the CDR3, is DAMVIQNPRYQVTQFGKPVTLSCSQTLNHNVMYWYQQKSSQAPKLLFHYYDKDFNNEADTPDNFQSRRPNTSFCFLDIRSPGLGDTAMYLCATSRDLRTSGSYEQYFGPGTRLTVT.